What follows are 2 T cell receptor beta chains derived from one specimen sequenced in a study of T-cell reconstitution after alpha-beta-depleted transplantation in children. As it was prepared, the TCRbeta library received unique molecular identifiers. One entry per CDR3 protein results from TCRdb running MiXCR on the PCR reads. The sample consists of 220,000 or so distinct CDR3 sequences, around 7.8% of them appearing once. Sample: PBMCs, mostly from graft donor cells, taken 180 days after TCRalphabeta/CD19-depleted stem cell transplant. Receptors originate from a male patient aged 10 to 17 who had a stem cell transplant for acute lymphoblastic leukemia, so the T cells may come from the graft donor.

This clonotype was observed many times. This rearrangement joins TRBV11-2 to TRBJ2-5; the D gene is possibly TRBD1 (6 bases). The V and J ends lost 0 bases and 2 bases respectively, with 7 bases between them. The CDR3 extends over 14 amino acids. The germline V gene has CDR1 SGHAT and CDR2 FQNNGV. The CDR3 nucleotides read TGTGCCAGCAGCTTAGAGGGACATCAAGAGACCCAGTACTTC. Translation: CASSLEGHQETQYF.

Ten or more counts support this clonotype. The CDR3 loop is CSVEGGFNYGYTF. The CDR3 coding sequence is TGCAGCGTTGAGGGGGGATTCAACTATGGCTACACCTTC. This chain joins TRBV29-1 and TRBJ1-2, with D possibly TRBD1 on 5 matching bases. Trimming stripped 3 bases from V and 2 bases from J, with 10 bases between. This CDR3 has 13 residues. Germline loops: CDR1 SQVTM, CDR2 ANQGSEA. The full variable domain, rest sourced from reference TRBV29-1 and TRBJ1-2, is SAVISQKPSRDICQRGTSLTIQCQVDSQVTMMFWYRQQPGQSLTLIATANQGSEATYESGFVIDKFPISRPNLTFSTLTVSNMSPEDSSIYLCSVEGGFNYGYTFGSGTRLTVV.